These 27 T cell receptor beta chains came from one sample sequenced in a study of tissue T cells after allogeneic stem cell transplantation. Regarding time point: mouse harvest day 14 after allogeneic transplant. Each mouse received 10^7 T-cell-depleted marrow cells plus 10^6 splenic CD5+ T cells by tail vein. This table comes from immunoSEQ multiplex PCR, and its TCRdb copy is limited to in-frame clones, with some not included. The table has 3,100 or so clones, roughly 44% seen once. The sample comprised gut tissue. The receptor set was obtained from a female BALB/c mouse given C57BL/6 T cells with graft-versus-host disease after an allogeneic hematopoietic cell transplant.

This clone has just a few counts. The gene names here belong to mouse. The read halts 1 residue ahead of the CDR3 end, with the missing end drawn from the germline J gene. The V call is TRBV26, the J call TRBJ2-5, with 9 nucleotides matching TRBD1. From germline, CDR1 is KGHPV and CDR2 FQNQEV (reference sequence). The CDR3 sequence is 13 residues long. Trimming at V came to 5 bases and at J to 3 bases, leaving 0 bases not matched to a gene. CDR3 DNA (partial): TGTGCCAGCAGTGGGACAGGGCAAGACACCCAGTAC. Its translation: CASSGTGQDTQY. The entire CDR3 protein is CASSGTGQDTQYF.

Details on this clone: Mouse gene names apply. The read ends 1 residue shy of where the CDR3 ends; the end is completed using the germline J gene. The chain recombines TRBV19 with TRBJ2-2; possible D gene TRBD1, 6 bases. Germline V lookup: CDR1 FNHDT, CDR2 SITEND (reference sequence). The length of the CDR3 is 15 residues. V lost 3 bases and J lost 0, with 9 bases in between. CDR3 bases read: TGTGCCAGCAGTACCACAGGGTCAAACACCGGGCAGCTCTAC. Its protein product is CASSTTGSNTGQLY. The whole CDR3 region reads CASSTTGSNTGQLYF.

Concerning this clone: Gene names are mouse gene names. The read stops 1 residue short of the end of the CDR3; the missing end is completed from the germline J gene. This chain connects TRBV12-1 to TRBJ1-1; tentative D call: TRBD1 (6 bases). V was shortened by 4 bases and J by 0 bases, with 11 bases between the two germline ends. Per germline, CDR1 SGHSN and CDR2 HYEKVE. The CDR3 extends over 14 amino acids. CDR3 in amino acids: CASSSGTSNTEVFF. CDR3 DNA (partial): TGTGCCAGCTCCTCCGGGACATCAAACACAGAAGTCTTC.

By sample share, this clone is medium-sized. Mouse germline and gene names are used. The DNA ends 1 residue before the CDR3 does, and the rest of the CDR3 is filled in from the germline J gene. The rearrangement joins TRBV12-2 to TRBJ1-3, with 7 bases matching TRBD1. J lost 0 bases, V lost 0 bases, and 4 bases had no gene match. The CDR3 is 16 residues long. Germline values: CDR1 SGHLS, CDR2 HYDKME. The CDR3 bases that were read are TGTGCCAGCTCTCTCGAGACAGGGAATTCTGGAAATACGCTCTAT. It specifies CASSLETGNSGNTLY. The entire CDR3 reads CASSLETGNSGNTLYF.

A note on this clone: Mouse gene names and germline throughout. Read coverage stops 1 residue before the CDR3 terminus; the germline J gene supplies the remainder. V usage is TRBV12-1 and J usage is TRBJ2-7; no clear D gene. Germline-derived CDR1 and CDR2 are SGHSN and HYEKVE. Deletions cut 4 bases from V and 0 bases from J, with 6 bases between. The CDR3 is 12 residues long. The CDR3 DNA, read in part, is TGTGCCAGCTCAAGCTTCTCCTATGAACAGTAC. Translation gives CASSSFSYEQY. In full, the CDR3 is CASSSFSYEQYF.

This clone was seen a handful of times. Each gene name is a mouse one. With the read ending 1 residue before the CDR3 end, the germline J gene is used to fill in that end. This chain joins TRBV13-2 and TRBJ1-4; tentatively, D is TRBD1 (6 bases). Germline values: CDR1 NNHNN, CDR2 SYGAGS (reference sequence). Between the trimmed V and J ends, which lost 1 base and 0 bases, there was a span of 10 bases. This CDR3 has 16 residues. The CDR3 protein is CASGDPRTVSNERLFF. The part of the CDR3 DNA that was read is TGTGCCAGCGGTGATCCTCGGACAGTTTCCAACGAAAGATTATTT.

With regard to this clone: Mouse gene names and germline throughout. Read sequence stops 1 residue before the CDR3 end, and the germline J gene provides the missing end. This chain joins TRBV20 and TRBJ2-7; D is ambiguous. This CDR3 has 11 amino acids. Trimming removed 0 bases at V and 4 bases at J, with 4 bases between. Germline V lookup: CDR1 GFQATS, CDR2 STVNSAI. The CDR3 spells CGARDVYEQYF. Incomplete CDR3 DNA: TGTGGTGCTAGGGATGTTTATGAACAGTAC.

This clone is labeled as medium-sized (0.01 to 0.1%). The genes and germline here are from mouse. The sequenced fragment ends 1 residue before the CDR3 boundary, so the rest is inferred from the germline J gene. V usage is TRBV1 and J usage is TRBJ1-4; D perhaps matches TRBD1 (6 bases). The CDR3 length is 14 residues. V was pared by 3 bases and J by 4 bases, with 9 bases between. Germline values: CDR1 NSQYPW, CDR2 LRSPGD (reference sequence). Partial CDR3 DNA: TGCACCTGCAGTGCCGGGACAAACAACGAAAGATTATTT. Translated, it gives CTCSAGTNNERLF. The whole CDR3 protein reads CTCSAGTNNERLFF. Full variable domain (rest looked up from reference TRBV1 and TRBJ1-4): VTLLEQNPRWRLVPRGQAVNLRCILKNSQYPWMSWYQQDLQKQLQWLFTLRSPGDKEVKSLPGADYLATRVTDTELRLQVANMSQGRTLYCTCSAGTNNERLFFGHGTKLSVL.

Details on this clone: Mouse gene names and germline throughout. The missing CDR3 end, 1 residue past where the read stops, is filled in from the germline J gene. The chain has TRBV13-1 and TRBJ2-7; TRBD2 agrees at 9 bases. Germline trimming cut 4 bases from V and 4 bases from J; bases unmatched to any gene: 3. Germline CDR1 reads NSHNY; CDR2 reads SYGAGN. This CDR3 is 13 amino acids long. The CDR3 bases that were read are TGTGCCAGCAGTTACGGGACTGGGTATGAACAGTAC. This gives the protein CASSYGTGYEQY. The whole CDR3 sequence reads CASSYGTGYEQYF.

Remarks on this clone: Gene names and germline match the mouse. The read ends 1 residue early relative to the CDR3; the germline J gene fills the gap. The chain is built from TRBV5 and TRBJ2-5; 10 bases align to TRBD1. Trimming at V came to 4 bases and at J to 5 bases, leaving 3 bases not matched to a gene. The CDR3 is 14 amino acids. Germline V CDR1 and CDR2: LGHNA, YNLKQL (reference sequence). This chain's CDR3 is CASSRDRGPDTQYF. The DNA read from the CDR3 is TGTGCCAGCAGCCGAGACAGGGGGCCAGACACCCAGTAC.

Comments on this clone: Genes and germline come from the mouse. The read stops 1 residue short of the end of the CDR3; the missing end is completed from the germline J gene. The V gene is TRBV23, the J gene TRBJ2-1; the table names TRBD2, a call not compared with the DNA. The V gene's germline CDR1 is KGHTA and CDR2 FQNQQP. The CDR3 contains 15 residues. The CDR3 DNA, read in part, is TGCTCCAGCAGTCAGGGGACTGGGAACTATGCTGAGCAGTTC. Protein sequence: CSSSQGTGNYAEQF. The CDR3 reads in full as CSSSQGTGNYAEQFF.

Notes on this clone: Here the gene names and germline are mouse. The read ends 1 residue before the CDR3 terminus; that terminus is restored from the germline J gene. This chain links TRBV26 with TRBJ2-2; possible D gene TRBD1, 6 bases. The CDR3 loop spans 15 amino acids. V lost 0 bases and J 4 bases, leaving 9 bases between the germline ends. CDR1 is KGHPV, CDR2 FQNQEV, per germline (reference sequence). CDR3 sequence: CASSLSRGSTGQLYF. The part of the CDR3 DNA that was read is TGTGCCAGCAGTCTGTCGAGGGGGAGCACCGGGCAGCTCTAC.

As concerns this clone: The gene symbols are mouse symbols. The read ends 1 residue shy of where the CDR3 ends; the end is completed using the germline J gene. The chain recombines TRBV23 with TRBJ1-1; the table's D call, TRBD1, was not checked against the DNA. CDR1 is KGHTA, CDR2 FQNQQP, per germline. The CDR3 spans 13 residues. Incomplete CDR3 DNA: TGCTCCAGCACTCCAGGGAGGGGCACAGAAGTCTTC. This codes for CSSTPGRGTEVF. The full CDR3 sequence reads CSSTPGRGTEVFF.

This clone was counted only a few times. Genes here carry mouse names. The read stops 1 residue short of the end of the CDR3; the missing end is completed from the germline J gene. This chain connects TRBV26 to TRBJ1-5; no definite D call. Trimming cost V 2 bases and J 7 bases, with 6 bases left between them. The CDR3 loop spans 12 amino acids. CDR1 and CDR2 from the germline V gene are KGHPV and FQNQEV (reference sequence). The CDR3 bases that were read are TGTGCCAGCAGTCTGCCACAACAGGCTCCGCTT. Protein product: CASSLPQQAPL. The full CDR3 is CASSLPQQAPLF.

The table lists this clone with a few counts. The germline and genes are mouse ones. Read coverage stops 1 residue before the CDR3 terminus; the germline J gene supplies the remainder. The rearrangement joins TRBV3 to TRBJ2-7; TRBD2 aligns across 13 bases. Germline lookup yields CDR1 SNHLY and CDR2 FYNGKV (reference sequence). The trim removed 6 bases at V and 4 bases at J, leaving 6 bases unmatched. The CDR3 runs to 15 residues. Incomplete CDR3 DNA: TGTGCCAGCAGTTGGGACTGGGGGGGTTCTTATGAACAGTAC. Its translation: CASSWDWGGSYEQY. The whole CDR3 protein is CASSWDWGGSYEQYF. Complete variable domain (other parts from reference TRBV3 and TRBJ2-7): GPKVLQIPSHQIIDMGQMVTLNCDPVSNHLYFYWYKQILGQQMEFLVNFYNGKVMEKSKLFKDQFSVERPDGSYFTLKIQPTALEDSAVYFCASSWDWGGSYEQYFGPGTRLTVL.

This clone is medium-sized. Each gene name is a mouse one. The read terminates 1 residue before the CDR3 end, so the remaining end is supplied by the germline J gene. The gene calls are TRBV5 and TRBJ2-4, with TRBD2 matching over 9 bases. V lost 2 bases to trimming and J lost 5 bases; unmatched junction nucleotides: 2. In germline, CDR1 is LGHNA, CDR2 YNLKQL (reference sequence). CDR3 size: 14 residues. CDR3 amino acids: CASSQSGGGNTLYF. The DNA read from the CDR3 is TGTGCCAGCAGCCAATCTGGGGGGGGAAACACCTTGTAC.

By proportion, this clone is medium-sized (0.01 to 0.1%). Each gene name is a mouse one. The read ends 1 residue early relative to the CDR3; the germline J gene fills the gap. The chain employs TRBV13-1 and TRBJ2-3; TRBD2 matches at 8 bases. Germline assignment: CDR1 NSHNY and CDR2 SYGAGN. V was clipped by 3 bases and J by 0 bases; unmatched bases: 0. This CDR3 comprises 14 residues. The covered CDR3 bases are TGTGCCAGCAGTGGACTGGGGAGTGCAGAAACGCTGTAT. Translated: CASSGLGSAETLY. The whole CDR3 reads CASSGLGSAETLYF.

As for this clone: Each gene name is a mouse one. With the read ending 1 residue before the CDR3 end, the germline J gene is used to fill in that end. V usage is TRBV31 and J usage is TRBJ2-5; D ambiguous. Germline V gene data show CDR1 as GKSSPN and CDR2 as SITVG. The CDR3 has 13 amino acids. Trimming stripped 0 bases from V and 4 bases from J, with 8 bases between. This chain's CDR3 is CAWSLGREDTQYF. The CDR3 bases that were read are TGTGCCTGGAGTCTAGGGAGGGAAGACACCCAGTAC.

About this clone itself: The genes and germline here are from mouse. Read coverage stops 1 residue before the CDR3 terminus; the germline J gene supplies the remainder. The chain recombines TRBV26 with TRBJ1-1; tentative D call: TRBD1 (6 bases). Trimming removed 6 bases at V and 5 bases at J, with 10 bases between. The V gene's germline CDR1 is KGHPV and CDR2 FQNQEV (reference sequence). The CDR3 is 12 amino acids. The CDR3 is CASRRGQTEVFF. The CDR3 DNA, read in part, is TGTGCCAGCAGACGGGGACAAACAGAAGTCTTC.

For this clone: All gene names here are mouse names. The read ends 1 residue shy of where the CDR3 ends; the end is completed using the germline J gene. The J gene is TRBJ2-4, the V gene TRBV15; D possibly corresponds to TRBD1 (6 bases). Germline V gene data show CDR1 as SGHND and CDR2 as FRSKSL. The CDR3 is 19 amino acids. Trimming shortened V by 6 bases and J by 0 bases, and 25 bases separated the two germline ends. CDR3 sequence: CASSPGEGRPTTSQNTLYF. The CDR3 bases that were read are TGTGCCAGCAGCCCAGGGGAGGGGCGGCCCACTACTAGTCAAAACACCTTGTAC.

This clone has more than one count but fewer than ten. Mouse names are used for the genes. The read finishes 1 residue shy of the CDR3 end, and the germline J gene is used to complete it. V usage is TRBV3 and J usage is TRBJ1-1; D gene ambiguous. Trimming cost V 5 bases and J 0 bases, with 7 bases left between them. Germline assignment: CDR1 SNHLY and CDR2 FYNGKV (reference sequence). The CDR3 covers 13 residues. The CDR3 spells CASSPRQNTEVFF. The part of the CDR3 DNA that was read is TGTGCCAGCAGCCCTCGACAGAACACAGAAGTCTTC.

This clone was detected a few times. Mouse germline and gene names are used. The CDR3 extends 1 residue past the end of the read, so its final part is completed from the germline J gene. This chain uses TRBV26 with TRBJ1-4, with D unresolved. The CDR3 sequence is 12 residues long. V lost 4 bases to trimming and J lost 3 bases, with 3 bases between them. Germline CDR1 KGHPV, CDR2 FQNQEV (reference sequence). Incomplete CDR3 DNA: TGTGCCAGCAGTCAGGCCAACGAAAGATTATTT. This gives the protein CASSQANERLF. The entire CDR3 reads CASSQANERLFF.

By its share, this clone is medium-sized. The genes are named according to mouse. CDR3 region: CASSQGGLQDTQYF. The CDR3 bases that were read are TGTGCCAGCAGCCAAGGGGGGCTCCAAGACACCCAGTAC. The chain uses TRBV2 and TRBJ2-5, with D perhaps assigned TRBD1 or TRBD2 (6 bases each). The missing CDR3 end, 1 residue past where the read stops, is filled in from the germline J gene. V dropped 1 base and J dropped 2 bases, with 7 bases sitting between them. Germline V gene sequence: CDR1 LGHNA, CDR2 YSYQKL. CDR3 size: 14 residues.

A remark on this clone: Gene names denote mouse genes. From the germline J gene comes the end of the CDR3, since the read stops 1 residue before it. V usage is TRBV3 and J usage is TRBJ2-2; D gene ambiguous. Trimming cost V 5 bases and J 2 bases, with 9 bases left between them. Germline V gene data show CDR1 as SNHLY and CDR2 as FYNGKV (reference sequence). There are 14 residues in the CDR3. The sequenced CDR3 bases are TGTGCCAGCAGCCTGGCGCGGAACACCGGGCAGCTCTAC. This codes for CASSLARNTGQLY. The CDR3 as a whole reads CASSLARNTGQLYF.

As regards this clone: The genes and germline here are from mouse. With the read ending 1 residue before the CDR3 end, the germline J gene is used to fill in that end. The V and J genes are TRBV16 and TRBJ1-1; D ambiguous. In germline, CDR1 is SGHSA, CDR2 FRNQAP. The V end lost 3 bases, the J end lost 3 bases, and 8 bases lay between the germline ends. The CDR3 consists of 13 residues. The CDR3 DNA, read in part, is TGTGCAAGCAGCTTTGAGGGTGACACAGAAGTCTTC. Its protein is CASSFEGDTEVF. The whole CDR3 region reads CASSFEGDTEVFF.

As regards this clone: All gene names here are mouse names. Read data end 1 residue before the CDR3 end; the end is taken from the germline J gene. The J gene is TRBJ1-3, the V gene TRBV26; possible D gene TRBD1, 6 bases. V lost 2 bases to trimming and J lost 4 bases, with 12 bases between them. Germline V gene data show CDR1 as KGHPV and CDR2 as FQNQEV (reference sequence). This CDR3 region has 15 residues. The sequenced CDR3 bases are TGTGCCAGCAGTCTGAGGGGGGCGCTGGGAAATACGCTCTAT. Translated, it gives CASSLRGALGNTLY. In full, the CDR3 is CASSLRGALGNTLYF. Combining the CDR3 with reference TRBV26 and TRBJ1-3 gives the whole variable domain NSKVIQTPRYLVKGQGQKAKMRCIPEKGHPVVFWYQQNKNNEFKFLINFQNQEVLQQIDMTEKRFSAECPSNSPCSLEIQSSEAGDSALYLCASSLRGALGNTLYFGEGSRLIVV.

Details on this clone: Germline and genes here are mouse. The CDR3 is cut off 1 residue early in the read; its end comes from the germline J gene. V is TRBV31 and J is TRBJ2-3, with 9 bases matching TRBD2. In germline, CDR1 is GKSSPN, CDR2 SITVG. V was pared by 3 bases and J by 0 bases, with 4 bases of the junction left unmatched. This CDR3 region has 15 residues. CDR3 DNA, as far as it was read: TGTGCCTGGAGACCGGGACTGGGTAGTGCAGAAACGCTGTAT. It encodes CAWRPGLGSAETLY. The whole CDR3 protein is CAWRPGLGSAETLYF.